This T cell receptor beta chain comes out of a study of blood T cell repertoires in COVID-19. Turning to the study itself: Material from acute and convalescent COVID-19 was sourced from the United States, Italy and Spain. In each case, the material was cDNA or gDNA derived from T cells, B-cell-depleted T cells, or PBMCs.

Germline trimming cut 6 bases from V and 4 bases from J; bases unmatched to any gene: 8. Germline V gene sequence: CDR1 MNHEY, CDR2 SMNVEV (reference sequence). This CDR3 is 14 amino acids long. How the authors handled the data: Reference gene primer amplification gave nucleated cell count estimates. Data came from immunoSEQ multiplex PCR; TCRdb stores just in-frame clones and leaves some out. V, J and clone size were drawn from that table, and D and trimming were deduced from the DNA. Of some 140,000 clones in the sample, about 86% were seen once. Sequenced: peripheral blood. The receptor's source is a woman aged 55-69 years with active or convalescent COVID-19. The chain combines TRBV27 with TRBJ1-1, with 7 bases identical to TRBD1. CDR3 bases: TGTGCCAGCAGAAGGTCGACAGGGCCCACTGAAGCTTTCTTT. Translated: CASRRSTGPTEAFF.